The 19 T cell receptor beta chains below were found in one sample sequenced in a study of blood T cell repertoires in COVID-19. TCRdb keeps only in-frame clones here, not all; method: immunoSEQ multiplex PCR. Among fewer than 15,000 clones, 85% to 90% were seen once, and the ten largest hold roughly 2.3%. Input material: peripheral blood. The receptors derive from a woman in her 70s in a cohort sampled during active or convalescent COVID-19.

The V and J genes are TRBV7-2 and TRBJ1-3; TRBD1 matches at 7 bases. V lost 5 bases, J lost 2 bases, and 9 bases stayed unmatched. CDR3 length equals 16 residues. Germline CDR1 SGHTA, CDR2 FQGNSA. CDR3 nucleotide sequence: TGTGCCAGCAGCCAATCCGCCCAGGGGGCTGGAAACACCATATATTTT. It specifies CASSQSAQGAGNTIYF.

The CDR3 here is CASSPQWKRGGNEQFF. The CDR3 region has the DNA TGTGCCAGCTCACCACAGTGGAAACGGGGGGGCAATGAGCAGTTCTTC. The V gene is TRBV18, the J gene TRBJ2-1; the match to TRBD2 covers 8 bases. CDR1 KGHSH and CDR2 LQKENI come from the germline V gene. The CDR3 is made up of 16 amino acids. Trimming at V came to 1 base and at J to 6 bases, leaving 8 bases not matched to a gene.

V is TRBV28 and J is TRBJ2-7; TRBD1 matches at 10 bases. The germline V gene encodes CDR1 MDHEN and CDR2 SYDVKM. V shed 4 bases and J 7 bases; nucleotides not matched to a gene: 13. This CDR3 is built from 16 residues. DNA for the CDR3: TGTGCCAGCAGTTGGTCGGGGACAGGGGAAGTTAGTGAGCAGTACTTC. It translates to CASSWSGTGEVSEQYF.

V gene TRBV15 combines with J gene TRBJ2-7; 8 nucleotides line up with TRBD2. The CDR3 spans 15 residues. Germline V gives CDR1 LNHNV, CDR2 YYDKDF (reference sequence). The V segment lost 3 bases and the J segment 4 bases; nucleotides outside the gene matches: 8. The CDR3 nucleotides read TGTGCCACCAGCAGGGCCGGGACTAGGGATTACGAGCAGTACTTC. Translated, it gives CATSRAGTRDYEQYF. The full variable domain, its missing parts supplied by reference TRBV15 and TRBJ2-7, is DAMVIQNPRYQVTQFGKPVTLSCSQTLNHNVMYWYQQKSSQAPKLLFHYYDKDFNNEADTPDNFQSRRPNTSFCFLDIRSPGLGDTAMYLCATSRAGTRDYEQYFGPGTRLTVT.

The genes are TRBV1 and TRBJ2-7; the D call TRBD1 from the table was never checked on the DNA. TRBV1 is classified as a pseudogene. The CDR3 is made up of 16 amino acids. CDR3 residues: CTSYWGTGVSAYEQYF. Here the CDR3 DNA reads TGCACCAGCTATTGGGGGACAGGGGTTTCTGCCTACGAGCAGTACTTC.

V usage is TRBV28 and J usage is TRBJ2-7, with TRBD1 matching over 9 bases. V lost 5 bases and J lost 3; bases outside the gene matches: 8. The CDR3 spans 15 residues. The germline V gene encodes CDR1 MDHEN and CDR2 SYDVKM. This chain's CDR3 is CASSTRQGGLYEQYF. The CDR3 nucleotides are TGTGCCAGCAGTACGCGACAGGGGGGCCTCTACGAGCAGTACTTC.

J is TRBJ1-4 and V is TRBV28; 10 nucleotides align to TRBD1. Germline CDR1 is MDHEN and CDR2 is SYDVKM. The CDR3 is 16 amino acids. Trimming took 4 bases from V and 13 from J; bases not matched to a gene: 15. The CDR3: CASSSRAGQGYWRLFF. CDR3 DNA: TGTGCCAGCAGTTCCCGGGCGGGACAGGGGTATTGGAGACTGTTTTTT.

The gene calls are TRBV20-1 and TRBJ2-3; 11 bases line up with TRBD2. The CDR3 consists of 15 residues. J gave up 4 bases and V 3 bases, and 6 bases lay outside the gene matches. Per the germline V gene, CDR1 is DFQATT and CDR2 is SNEGSKA (reference sequence). The CDR3 DNA is TGCAGTGCTAGTGCCCTAGCGGGGGGTCCAGATACGCAGTATTTT. This translates into CSASALAGGPDTQYF.

The J gene is TRBJ1-2, the V gene TRBV7-8; 7 nucleotides agree with TRBD1. Germline V gene lookup returns CDR1 SGHVS and CDR2 FQNEAQ. The CDR3 sequence is 18 residues long. V was clipped by 1 base and J by 1 base; unmatched bases: 12. The CDR3 loop is CASSLGPFPGQLNYGYTF. Written as DNA, the CDR3 is TGTGCCAGCAGCTTAGGTCCTTTTCCGGGACAGCTTAACTATGGCTACACCTTC.

This chain uses TRBV7-2 with TRBJ1-2, with 7 bases identical to TRBD1. The germline CDR1 and CDR2 sequences are SGHTA and FQGNSA. The ends lost 3 bases at V and 5 bases at J; junction bases unmatched: 6. CDR3 length equals 14 residues. The CDR3 sequence is CASSFTPTGYGYTF. Here the CDR3 DNA reads TGTGCCAGCAGCTTTACCCCGACAGGGTATGGCTACACCTTC.

The chain is built from TRBV2 and TRBJ1-1; TRBD1 aligns across 8 bases. CDR1 SNHLY and CDR2 FYNNEI come from the germline V gene. This CDR3 is built from 15 residues. V shed 4 bases, J shed 2 bases, and the junction held 6 bases outside the gene matches. The CDR3 reads CASSVGQGSNTEAFF. The CDR3 region has the DNA TGTGCCAGCAGTGTCGGACAGGGTAGCAACACTGAAGCTTTCTTT.

This clone turned up a few times. The gene calls are TRBV6-2 or TRBV6-3 and TRBJ2-7, with TRBD2 matching 10 bases. The CDR3 runs 16 residues. Germline assignment: CDR1 MNHEY and CDR2 SVGEGT. J gave up 2 bases and V 3 bases, and 7 bases lay outside the gene matches. CDR3 DNA: TGTGCCAGCAGTTATTTTGTGGGGACTAGCGCCTACGAGCAGTACTTC. Its protein is CASSYFVGTSAYEQYF.

This clone was seen more than once but under ten times. One end of the junction is discordant with germline, which a read error may explain. The chain employs TRBV6-1 and TRBJ2-7, with D possibly TRBD2 on 7 matching bases. The CDR3 extends over 14 amino acids. Germline assignment: CDR1 MNHNS and CDR2 SASEGT. This CDR3 reads CASTESGAGDEQYF. The CDR3 DNA reads TGTGCCAGCACTGAATCGGGGGCGGGGGACGAGCAGTACTTC.

This clone was seen a single time. The V call is TRBV5-1, the J call TRBJ1-1; the D gene is possibly TRBD1 (5 bases). V gave up 4 bases and J gave up 1 base, with 11 bases separating them. Germline CDR1 SGHRS, CDR2 YFSETQ. CDR3 size: 14 residues. The CDR3 nucleotides are TGCGCCAGCAGCATAACGCAGGGGAACACTGAAGCTTTCTTT. Encoded protein: CASSITQGNTEAFF.

This chain connects TRBV9 to TRBJ1-1, with 7 bases lining up with TRBD1. The junction had 12 bases not matched to a gene; V was cut back by 7 bases and J by 6 bases. The germline gives CDR1 SGDLS, CDR2 YYNGEE. The length of the CDR3 is 14 residues. CDR3 in amino acids: CASSRQGSRAEAFF. CDR3 coding DNA: TGTGCCAGCTCTCGACAGGGATCACGTGCTGAAGCTTTCTTT. Using reference TRBV9 and TRBJ1-1 for the parts outside the CDR3, the full variable domain is DSGVTQTPKHLITATGQRVTLRCSPRSGDLSVYWYQQSLDQGLQFLIQYYNGEERAKGNILERFSAQQFPDLHSELNLSSLELGDSALYFCASSRQGSRAEAFFGQGTRLTVV.

The CDR3 sequence: CASYSGADTQYF. The CDR3 nucleotides are TGTGCCAGCTATAGCGGGGCAGATACGCAGTATTTT. The chain carries TRBV2 and TRBJ2-3; TRBD2 agrees at 8 bases. The CDR3 is 12 amino acids. Germline assignment: CDR1 SNHLY and CDR2 FYNNEI. The V segment lost 8 bases and the J segment 4 bases; nucleotides outside the gene matches: 2.

The chain carries TRBV29-1 and TRBJ2-1; possibly TRBD1 for D (6 bases). This CDR3 is built from 14 residues. Trimming pared 6 bases from V and 7 bases from J, leaving 19 bases between. The germline V gene has CDR1 SQVTM and CDR2 ANQGSEA. The CDR3 DNA follows: TGCAGCGTCACCCAGGGGCAGGGATCGAATGAGCAGTTCTTC. Translating it yields CSVTQGQGSNEQFF.

This chain joins TRBV19 and TRBJ2-5, with TRBD2 matching 7 bases. The germline V gene has CDR1 LNHDA and CDR2 SQIVND (reference sequence). The J segment lost 5 bases and the V segment lost 1 base, leaving 4 bases of the junction unmatched. The CDR3 consists of 14 residues. CDR3 residues: CASSIGEGLETQYF. The CDR3 coding sequence is TGTGCCAGTAGTATAGGGGAGGGGCTTGAGACCCAGTACTTC.

DNA of the CDR3: TGTGCCAGCAGTGCGAATGCACAGGGGGCTTATAGATCGGCTTTCTTT. Protein sequence: CASSANAQGAYRSAFF. The rearrangement links TRBV2 to TRBJ1-1, with 9 positions matching TRBD1. Trimming took 4 bases from V and 11 from J; bases not matched to a gene: 17. Looked up from germline, CDR1 is SNHLY and CDR2 is FYNNEI. CDR3 length: 16 amino acids.